This T cell receptor beta chain was obtained from a study of CD8+CD57+ T cells in acquired aplastic anemia. Study findings and constraints: Researchers report that 25 to 35 CD8+ CDR3 sequences appeared in both patients and controls.

TCR beta VDJ combinations and CDR3 sequences were profiled from genomic DNA. TCRdb ran MiXCR on the reads and lists one entry per CDR3 protein. The profile shows some 220,000 distinct CDR3 sequences, roughly 35% of them singletons. In the case of this clonotype: Its antigen remains unidentified.

The germline CDR1 and CDR2 sequences are LGHNA and YSLEER. CDR3 length equals 14 residues. Trimming stripped 0 bases from V and 6 bases from J, with 10 bases between. The chain carries TRBV4-3 and TRBJ2-3; maybe TRBD2 (5 bases). The TCR was taken from a human donor in good health, serving as a control. Specimen: sorted CD4+, CD8+, or CD8+CD57+ T cells (not recorded which) from PBMCs. As DNA, the CDR3 is TGCGCCAGCAGCCAAGATGAGGGAGTGGATACGCAGTATTTT. Protein: CASSQDEGVDTQYF.